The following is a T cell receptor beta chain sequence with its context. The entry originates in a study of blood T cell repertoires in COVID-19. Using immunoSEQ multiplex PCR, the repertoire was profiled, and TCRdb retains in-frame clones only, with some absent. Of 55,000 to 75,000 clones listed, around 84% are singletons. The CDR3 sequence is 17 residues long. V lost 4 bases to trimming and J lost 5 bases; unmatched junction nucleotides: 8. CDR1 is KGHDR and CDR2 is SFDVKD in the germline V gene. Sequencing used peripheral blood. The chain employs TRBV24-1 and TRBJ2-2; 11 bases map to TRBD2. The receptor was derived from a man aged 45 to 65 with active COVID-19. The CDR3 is CATSDKIAGGKTGELFF. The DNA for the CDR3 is TGTGCCACCAGTGACAAAATAGCGGGAGGGAAAACCGGGGAGCTGTTTTTT.